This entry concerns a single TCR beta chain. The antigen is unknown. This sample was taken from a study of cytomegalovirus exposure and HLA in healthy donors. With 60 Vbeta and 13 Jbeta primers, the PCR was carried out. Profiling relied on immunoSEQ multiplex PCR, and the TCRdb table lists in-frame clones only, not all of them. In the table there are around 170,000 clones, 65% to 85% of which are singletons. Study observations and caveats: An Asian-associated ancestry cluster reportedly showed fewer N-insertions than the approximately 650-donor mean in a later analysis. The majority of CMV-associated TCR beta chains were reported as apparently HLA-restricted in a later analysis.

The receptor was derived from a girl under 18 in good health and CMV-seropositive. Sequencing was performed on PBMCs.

The CDR3 DNA follows: TGTGCCAGCAGCAAGGGACAGGGGCCCCCCTACGAGCAGTACTTC. This sequence encodes CASSKGQGPPYEQYF. The chain uses TRBV5-4 and TRBJ2-7; 10 bases are a match to TRBD1. Germline loops: CDR1 SGHNT, CDR2 YYREEE (reference sequence). V lost 4 bases, J lost 2 bases, and 6 bases stayed unmatched. The CDR3 covers 15 residues.